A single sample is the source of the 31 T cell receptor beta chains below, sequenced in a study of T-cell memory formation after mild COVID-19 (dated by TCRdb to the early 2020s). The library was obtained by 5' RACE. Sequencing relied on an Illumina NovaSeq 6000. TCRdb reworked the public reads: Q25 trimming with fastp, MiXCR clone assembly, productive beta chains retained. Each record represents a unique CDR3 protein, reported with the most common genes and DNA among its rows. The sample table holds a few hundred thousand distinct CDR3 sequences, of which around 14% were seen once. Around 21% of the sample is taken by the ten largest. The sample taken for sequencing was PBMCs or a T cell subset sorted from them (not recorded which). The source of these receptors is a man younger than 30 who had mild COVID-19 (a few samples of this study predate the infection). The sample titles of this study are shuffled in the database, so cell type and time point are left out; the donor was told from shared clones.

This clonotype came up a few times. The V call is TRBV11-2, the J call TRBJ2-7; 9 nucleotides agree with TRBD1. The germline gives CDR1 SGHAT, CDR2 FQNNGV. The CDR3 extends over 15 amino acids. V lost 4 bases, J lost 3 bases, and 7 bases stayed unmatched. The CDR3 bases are TGTGCCAGCAGCTCCGACAGGGGGATCTACTACGAGCAGTACGTC. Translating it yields CASSSDRGIYYEQYV.

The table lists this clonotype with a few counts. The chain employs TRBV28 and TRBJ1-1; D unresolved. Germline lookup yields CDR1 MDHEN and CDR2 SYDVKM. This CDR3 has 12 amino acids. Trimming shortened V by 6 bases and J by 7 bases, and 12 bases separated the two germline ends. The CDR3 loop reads CASRPNDGEAFF. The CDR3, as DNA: TGTGCCAGCAGACCCAACGACGGTGAAGCTTTCTTT.

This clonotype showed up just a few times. The CDR3 DNA reads TGTGCCAGCTCACCCTTAGCGGGGGGGTCCTCCTACAATGAGCAGTTCTTC. This translates into CASSPLAGGSSYNEQFF. V is TRBV18 and J is TRBJ2-1, with 11 nucleotides matching TRBD2. This CDR3 comprises 17 residues. Germline lookup yields CDR1 KGHSH and CDR2 LQKENI. Trimming cost V 3 bases and J 0 bases; bases outside gene matches: 4.

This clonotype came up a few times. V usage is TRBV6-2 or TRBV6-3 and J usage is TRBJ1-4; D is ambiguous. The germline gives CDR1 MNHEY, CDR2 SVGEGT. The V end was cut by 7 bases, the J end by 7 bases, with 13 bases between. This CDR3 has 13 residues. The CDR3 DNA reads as TGTGCCAGCAACTCTAGAGGGCCTGAAAAACTGTTTTTT. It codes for CASNSRGPEKLFF.

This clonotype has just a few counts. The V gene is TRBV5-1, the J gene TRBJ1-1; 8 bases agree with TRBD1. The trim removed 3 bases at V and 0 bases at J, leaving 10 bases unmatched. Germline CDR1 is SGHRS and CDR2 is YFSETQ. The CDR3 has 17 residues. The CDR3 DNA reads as TGCGCCAGCAGCTCCCGGCCGGGACAGGCCTTGAACACTGAAGCTTTCTTT. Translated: CASSSRPGQALNTEAFF.

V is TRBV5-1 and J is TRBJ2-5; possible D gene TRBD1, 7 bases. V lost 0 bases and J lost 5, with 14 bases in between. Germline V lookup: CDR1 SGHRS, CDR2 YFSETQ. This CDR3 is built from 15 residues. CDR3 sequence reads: CASSLAGGGKETQYF. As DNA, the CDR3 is TGCGCCAGCAGCTTGGCAGGAGGGGGCAAGGAGACCCAGTACTTC.

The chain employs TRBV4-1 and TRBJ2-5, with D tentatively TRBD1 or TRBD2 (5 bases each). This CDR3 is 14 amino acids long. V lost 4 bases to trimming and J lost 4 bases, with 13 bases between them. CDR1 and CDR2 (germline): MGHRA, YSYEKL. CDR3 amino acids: CASSPPEGRETQYF. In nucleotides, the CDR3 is TGCGCCAGCAGCCCACCAGAGGGGCGAGAGACCCAGTACTTC.

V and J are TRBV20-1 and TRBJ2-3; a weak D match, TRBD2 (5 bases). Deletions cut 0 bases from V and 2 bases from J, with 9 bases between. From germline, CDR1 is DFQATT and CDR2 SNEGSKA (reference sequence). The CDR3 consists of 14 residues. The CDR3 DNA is TGCAGTGCTAGAGACCGGACTGCCACAGATACGCAGTATTTT. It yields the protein CSARDRTATDTQYF.

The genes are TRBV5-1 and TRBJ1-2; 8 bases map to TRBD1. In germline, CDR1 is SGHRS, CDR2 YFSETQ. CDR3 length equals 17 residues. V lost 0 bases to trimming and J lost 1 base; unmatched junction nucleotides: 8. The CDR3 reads CASSLGPGQEINYGYTF. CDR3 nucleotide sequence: TGCGCCAGCAGCTTGGGTCCGGGACAGGAGATTAACTATGGCTACACCTTC. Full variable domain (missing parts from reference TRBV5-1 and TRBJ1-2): KAGVTQTPRYLIKTRGQQVTLSCSPISGHRSVSWYQQTPGQGLQFLFEYFSETQRNKGNFPGRFSGRQFSNSRSEMNVSTLELGDSALYLCASSLGPGQEINYGYTFGSGTRLTVV.

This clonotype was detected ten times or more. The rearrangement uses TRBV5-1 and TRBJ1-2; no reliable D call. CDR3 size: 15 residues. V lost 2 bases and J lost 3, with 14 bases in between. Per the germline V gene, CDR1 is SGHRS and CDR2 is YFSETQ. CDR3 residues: CASSLWITKDYGYTF. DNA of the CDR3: TGCGCCAGCAGCTTATGGATAACGAAGGACTATGGCTACACCTTC.

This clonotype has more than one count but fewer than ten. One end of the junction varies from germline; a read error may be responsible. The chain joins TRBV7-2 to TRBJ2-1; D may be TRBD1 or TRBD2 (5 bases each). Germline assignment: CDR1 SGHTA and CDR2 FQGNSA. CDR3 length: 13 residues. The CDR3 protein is CASSPGYGGSHPF. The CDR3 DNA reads TGTGCCAGCAGCCCGGGGTATGGGGGTTCCCATCCCTTC.

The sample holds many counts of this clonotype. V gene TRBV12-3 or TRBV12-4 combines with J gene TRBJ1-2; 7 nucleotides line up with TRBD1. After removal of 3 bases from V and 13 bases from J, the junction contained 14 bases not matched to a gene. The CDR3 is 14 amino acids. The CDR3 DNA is TGTGCCAGCAGTTTTGGGACAGAGATTTGGGAGATCACCTTC. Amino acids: CASSFGTEIWEITF.

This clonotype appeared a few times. The CDR3 region has the DNA TGTGCCAGCACCGGAACTTTAACAGGGATCGAAGAGACCCAGTACTTC. The encoded protein is CASTGTLTGIEETQYF. The chain has TRBV12-3 or TRBV12-4 and TRBJ2-5; D is perhaps TRBD1 (6 bases). V lost 7 bases to trimming and J lost 3 bases, with 21 bases between them. This CDR3 region has 16 residues.

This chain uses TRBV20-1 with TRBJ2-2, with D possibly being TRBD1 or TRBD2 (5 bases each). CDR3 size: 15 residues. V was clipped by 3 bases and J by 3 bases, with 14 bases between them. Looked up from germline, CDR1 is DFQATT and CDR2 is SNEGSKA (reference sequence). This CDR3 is CSASSGPGHTGELFF. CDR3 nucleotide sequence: TGCAGTGCTAGTTCGGGGCCGGGCCACACCGGGGAGCTGTTTTTT.

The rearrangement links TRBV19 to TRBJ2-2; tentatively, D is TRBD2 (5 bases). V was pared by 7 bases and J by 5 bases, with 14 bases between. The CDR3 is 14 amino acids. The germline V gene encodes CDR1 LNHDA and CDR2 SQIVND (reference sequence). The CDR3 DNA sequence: TGTGCCAGTACTTTTGGGAGCCGAACCGGGGAGCTGTTTTTT. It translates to CASTFGSRTGELFF. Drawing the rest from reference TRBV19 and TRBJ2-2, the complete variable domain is DGGITQSPKYLFRKEGQNVTLSCEQNLNHDAMYWYRQDPGQGLRLIYYSQIVNDFQKGDIAEGYSVSREKKESFPLTVTSAQKNPTAFYLCASTFGSRTGELFFGEGSRLTVL.

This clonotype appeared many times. The CDR3 loop is CASSPGRGSYNEQFF. The DNA for the CDR3 is TGTGCCAGCAGTCCAGGCAGGGGTTCCTACAATGAGCAGTTCTTC. The chain recombines TRBV6-5 with TRBJ2-1, with D perhaps TRBD1 (6 bases). Germline CDR1 reads MNHEY; CDR2 reads SVGAGI. The CDR3 sequence is 15 residues long. V was pared by 5 bases and J by 1 base, with 12 bases between.

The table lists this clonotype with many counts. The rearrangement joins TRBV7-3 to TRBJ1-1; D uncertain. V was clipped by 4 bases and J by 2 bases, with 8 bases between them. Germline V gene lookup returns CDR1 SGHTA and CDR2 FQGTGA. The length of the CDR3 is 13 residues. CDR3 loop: CASSSGPNTEAFF. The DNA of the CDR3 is TGTGCCAGCAGCTCCGGACCCAACACTGAAGCTTTCTTT. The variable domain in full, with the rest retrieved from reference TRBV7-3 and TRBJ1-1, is GAGVSQTPSNKVTEKGKYVELRCDPISGHTALYWYRQSLGQGPEFLIYFQGTGAADDSGLPNDRFFAVRPEGSVSTLKIQRTERGDSAVYLCASSSGPNTEAFFGQGTRLTVV.

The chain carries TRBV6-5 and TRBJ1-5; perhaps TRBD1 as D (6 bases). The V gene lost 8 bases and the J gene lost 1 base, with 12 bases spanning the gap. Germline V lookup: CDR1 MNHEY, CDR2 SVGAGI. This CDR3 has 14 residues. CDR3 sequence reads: CASGSTGSNQPQHF. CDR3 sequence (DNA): TGTGCCAGCGGCTCAACAGGGAGCAATCAGCCCCAGCATTTT.

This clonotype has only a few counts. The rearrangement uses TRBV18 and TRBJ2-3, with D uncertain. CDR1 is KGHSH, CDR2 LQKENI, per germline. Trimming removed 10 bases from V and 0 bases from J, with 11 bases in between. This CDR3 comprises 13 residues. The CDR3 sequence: CATRPASTDTQYF. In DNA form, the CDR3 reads TGTGCCACCCGGCCCGCTAGCACAGATACGCAGTATTTT.

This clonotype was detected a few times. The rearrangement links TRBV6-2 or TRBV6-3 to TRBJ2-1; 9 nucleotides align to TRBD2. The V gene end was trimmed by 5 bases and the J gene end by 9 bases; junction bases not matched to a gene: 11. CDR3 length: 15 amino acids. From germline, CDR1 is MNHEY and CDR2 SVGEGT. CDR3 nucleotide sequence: TGTGCCAGCAGTGGGGCGGGGGGGCCTTCTAGTGAGCAGTTCTTC. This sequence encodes CASSGAGGPSSEQFF.

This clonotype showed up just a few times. The CDR3 region has the DNA TGTGCCAGCAGCCAAGATATCCTGAACACTGAAGCTTTCTTT. Translated, it gives CASSQDILNTEAFF. V usage is TRBV3-1 and J usage is TRBJ1-1; no firm D call. Germline V gene lookup returns CDR1 LGHDT and CDR2 YNNKEL (reference sequence). Trimming cost V 0 bases and J 0 bases, with 5 bases left between them. This CDR3 has 14 amino acids. The full variable domain, its missing parts supplied by reference TRBV3-1 and TRBJ1-1, is DTAVSQTPKYLVTQMGNDKSIKCEQNLGHDTMYWYKQDSKKFLKIMFSYNNKELIINETVPNRFSPKSPDKAHLNLHINSLELGDSAVYFCASSQDILNTEAFFGQGTRLTVV.

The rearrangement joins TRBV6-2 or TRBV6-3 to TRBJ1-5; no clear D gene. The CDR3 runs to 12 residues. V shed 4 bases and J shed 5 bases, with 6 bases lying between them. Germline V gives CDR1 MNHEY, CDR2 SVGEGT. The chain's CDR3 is CASSFPYQPQHF. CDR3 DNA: TGTGCCAGCAGTTTCCCCTATCAGCCCCAGCATTTT.

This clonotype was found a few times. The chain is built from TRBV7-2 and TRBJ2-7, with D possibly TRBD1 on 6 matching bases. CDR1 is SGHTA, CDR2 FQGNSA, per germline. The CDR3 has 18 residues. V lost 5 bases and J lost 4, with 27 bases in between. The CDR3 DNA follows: TGTGCCAGCAGCGCACCAACCTGGACAGCACCGAGGGTATACGAGCAGTACTTC. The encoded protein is CASSAPTWTAPRVYEQYF.

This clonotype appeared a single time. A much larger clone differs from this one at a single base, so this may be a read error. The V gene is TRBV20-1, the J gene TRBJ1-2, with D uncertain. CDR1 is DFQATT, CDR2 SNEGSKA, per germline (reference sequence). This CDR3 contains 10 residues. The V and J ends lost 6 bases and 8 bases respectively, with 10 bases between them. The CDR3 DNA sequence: TGCAGTGCCACCGGTGGAGGCTACACCTTC. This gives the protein CSATGGGYTF.

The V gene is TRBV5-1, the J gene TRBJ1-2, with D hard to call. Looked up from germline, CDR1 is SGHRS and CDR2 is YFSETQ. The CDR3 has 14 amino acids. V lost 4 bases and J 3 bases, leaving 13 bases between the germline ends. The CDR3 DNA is TGCGCCAGCAGCGATGTTCCCACGGACTATGGCTACACCTTC. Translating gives CASSDVPTDYGYTF.

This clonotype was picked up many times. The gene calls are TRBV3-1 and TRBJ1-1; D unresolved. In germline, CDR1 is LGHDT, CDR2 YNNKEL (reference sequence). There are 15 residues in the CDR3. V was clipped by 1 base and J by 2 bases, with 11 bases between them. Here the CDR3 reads CASSQVSRVNTEAFF. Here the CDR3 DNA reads TGTGCCAGCAGCCAAGTTTCCAGAGTCAACACTGAAGCTTTCTTT.

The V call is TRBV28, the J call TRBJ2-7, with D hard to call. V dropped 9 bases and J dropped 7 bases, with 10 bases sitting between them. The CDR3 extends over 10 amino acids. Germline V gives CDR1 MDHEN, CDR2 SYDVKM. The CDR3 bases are TGTGCCAGGGACCAAAGGGAGCAGTACGTC. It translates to CARDQREQYV.

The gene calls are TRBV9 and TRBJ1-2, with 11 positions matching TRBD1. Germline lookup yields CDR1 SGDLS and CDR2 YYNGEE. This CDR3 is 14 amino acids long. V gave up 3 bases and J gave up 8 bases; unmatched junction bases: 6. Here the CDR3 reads CASSAGQGAVGYTF. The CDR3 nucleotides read TGTGCCAGCAGCGCCGGACAGGGGGCGGTCGGCTACACCTTC. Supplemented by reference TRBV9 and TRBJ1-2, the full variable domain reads DSGVTQTPKHLITATGQRVTLRCSPRSGDLSVYWYQQSLDQGLQFLIQYYNGEERAKGNILERFSAQQFPDLHSELNLSSLELGDSALYFCASSAGQGAVGYTFGSGTRLTVV.

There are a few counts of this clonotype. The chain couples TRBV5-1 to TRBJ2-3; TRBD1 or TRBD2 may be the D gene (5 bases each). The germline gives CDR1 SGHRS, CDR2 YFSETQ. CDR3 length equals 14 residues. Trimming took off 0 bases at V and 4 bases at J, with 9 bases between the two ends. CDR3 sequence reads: CASSLAGAPDTQYF. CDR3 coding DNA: TGCGCCAGCAGCTTGGCCGGGGCCCCAGATACGCAGTATTTT.

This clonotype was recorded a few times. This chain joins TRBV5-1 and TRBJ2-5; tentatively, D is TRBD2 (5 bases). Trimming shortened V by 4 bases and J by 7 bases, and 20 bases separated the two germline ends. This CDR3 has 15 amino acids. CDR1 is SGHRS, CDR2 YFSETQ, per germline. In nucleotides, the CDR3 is TGCGCCAGCAGCGAAATACTAGAAACGATTGGGACCCAGTACTTC. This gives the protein CASSEILETIGTQYF.

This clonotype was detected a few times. In nucleotides, the CDR3 is TGCAGCGTTGGGTTCTCAGGGATGAACACTGAAGCTTTCTTT. It is translated as CSVGFSGMNTEAFF. The chain joins TRBV29-1 to TRBJ1-1, with a tentative D call TRBD1 (5 bases). CDR1 is SQVTM, CDR2 ANQGSEA, per germline. The CDR3 is 14 amino acids. V lost 4 bases and J 0 bases, leaving 12 bases between the germline ends.